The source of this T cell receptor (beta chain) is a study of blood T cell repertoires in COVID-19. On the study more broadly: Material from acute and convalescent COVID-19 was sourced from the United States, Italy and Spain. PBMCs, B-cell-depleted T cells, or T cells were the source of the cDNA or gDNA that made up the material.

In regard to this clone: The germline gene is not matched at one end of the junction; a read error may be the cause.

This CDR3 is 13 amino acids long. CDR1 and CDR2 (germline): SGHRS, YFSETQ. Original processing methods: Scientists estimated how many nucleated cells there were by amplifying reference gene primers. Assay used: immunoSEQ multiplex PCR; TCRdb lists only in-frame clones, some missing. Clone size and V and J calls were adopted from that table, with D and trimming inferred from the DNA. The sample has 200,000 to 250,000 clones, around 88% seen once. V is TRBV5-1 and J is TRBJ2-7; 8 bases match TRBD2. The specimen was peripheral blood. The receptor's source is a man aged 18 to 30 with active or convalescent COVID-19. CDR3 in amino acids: CASSQERGGRTDF. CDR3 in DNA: TGCGCCAGCAGCCAGGAAAGGGGCGGGAGGACCGACTTC.